Listed here are 14 T cell receptor beta chains from one sample, sequenced in a study of CD8 T cells in Susac syndrome. It was with random hexamers that roughly 0.45 to 1 ug RNA was reverse transcribed. TCRdb re-called the immunoSEQ multiplex PCR reads through MiXCR, storing one row per CDR3 protein. This table has 140,000 to 150,000 distinct CDR3 sequences, roughly 95% appearing once. Sequenced input: CD4+ T cells from PBMCs. Receptors were obtained from a human donor with multiple sclerosis.

V gene TRBV27 combines with J gene TRBJ2-7; D gene unclear. Germline CDR1 and CDR2: MNHEY and SMNVEV (reference sequence). The ends were cut back, 0 bases at V and 5 bases at J, with 2 bases in the middle. The CDR3 has 11 amino acids. In DNA form, the CDR3 reads TGTGCCAGCAGTTTATCGGACGAGCAGTACTTC. Translating it yields CASSLSDEQYF.

The J gene is TRBJ1-2, the V gene TRBV30, with D tentatively TRBD1 (6 bases). This CDR3 has 11 amino acids. The V gene lost 1 base and the J gene lost 8 bases, with 8 bases spanning the gap. Germline V gene data show CDR1 as GTSNPN and CDR2 as SVGIG (reference sequence). CDR3 sequence: CAWSAGAGYTF. The DNA for the CDR3 is TGTGCCTGGAGTGCAGGGGCCGGCTACACCTTC.

There are a few counts of this clonotype. V usage is TRBV29-1 and J usage is TRBJ2-3, with 12 nucleotides matching TRBD1. Germline assignment: CDR1 SQVTM and CDR2 ANQGSEA. CDR3 size: 14 residues. V was clipped by 7 bases and J by 8 bases; unmatched bases: 10. The CDR3 sequence is CSGTGTGGQGTQYF. The CDR3 DNA sequence: TGCAGCGGGACCGGGACAGGGGGCCAGGGTACGCAGTATTTT.

This chain connects TRBV4-1 to TRBJ2-6, with 7 bases that match TRBD1. The germline gives CDR1 MGHRA, CDR2 YSYEKL. This CDR3 contains 17 residues. With V trimmed by 5 bases and J by 1 base, 8 bases remained unmatched. The DNA for the CDR3 is TGCGCCAGCAGCGAAACTCGACAGGGTTCTGGGGCCAACGTCCTGACTTTC. This translates into CASSETRQGSGANVLTF.

The chain links TRBV20-1 to TRBJ2-7; D is undetermined. V lost 3 bases to trimming and J lost 6 bases, with 15 bases between them. Per germline, CDR1 DFQATT and CDR2 SNEGSKA (reference sequence). The CDR3 spans 13 residues. The CDR3 spells CSASRAGPPEQYF. CDR3 coding DNA: TGCAGTGCTAGTCGGGCAGGACCCCCCGAGCAGTACTTC.

J is TRBJ2-5 and V is TRBV3-1; D may be TRBD1 or TRBD2 (6 bases each). Germline CDR1 LGHDT, CDR2 YNNKEL (reference sequence). This CDR3 spans 13 amino acids. Trimming shortened V by 8 bases and J by 2 bases, and 12 bases separated the two germline ends. The CDR3 region has the DNA TGTGCCAGCTCACAGGGACTTCAAGAGACCCAGTACTTC. Translating it yields CASSQGLQETQYF.

CDR3 protein: CSARAGSAGNTIYF. CDR3 sequence (DNA): TGCAGTGCTAGGGCTGGGTCTGCTGGAAACACCATATATTTT. The chain recombines TRBV20-1 with TRBJ1-3, with D hard to call. This CDR3 comprises 14 residues. Germline V CDR1 and CDR2: DFQATT, SNEGSKA (reference sequence). The V end was cut by 3 bases, the J end by 2 bases, with 11 bases between.

This chain connects TRBV3-1 to TRBJ1-1; D unclear. Germline V CDR1 and CDR2: LGHDT, YNNKEL (reference sequence). This CDR3 has 14 residues. V lost 10 bases and J 0 bases, leaving 15 bases between the germline ends. CDR3 sequence (DNA): TGTGCCACCTCCTTAGGGTCGTTGAACACTGAAGCTTTCTTT. Its translation: CATSLGSLNTEAFF. Full variable domain (remainder filled in from reference TRBV3-1 and TRBJ1-1): DTAVSQTPKYLVTQMGNDKSIKCEQNLGHDTMYWYKQDSKKFLKIMFSYNNKELIINETVPNRFSPKSPDKAHLNLHINSLELGDSAVYFCATSLGSLNTEAFFGQGTRLTVV.

The chain is built from TRBV25-1 and TRBJ1-1; the D gene is possibly TRBD1 (5 bases). The ends were cut back, 6 bases at V and 1 base at J, with 15 bases in the middle. Germline V gene sequence: CDR1 MGHDK, CDR2 SYGVNS. The CDR3 is 15 residues long. Here the CDR3 reads CASRGGEAPNTEAFF. The CDR3 DNA reads as TGTGCCAGCAGGGGGGGGGAAGCCCCGAACACTGAAGCTTTCTTT.

The CDR3 sequence: CATRPGRDNEQFF. For the CDR3, the DNA is TGTGCCACCCGGCCAGGGAGAGACAATGAGCAGTTCTTC. This chain uses TRBV15 with TRBJ2-1; the D gene could be TRBD1 or TRBD2 (5 bases each). The germline V gene encodes CDR1 LNHNV and CDR2 YYDKDF (reference sequence). Trimming removed 8 bases at V and 5 bases at J, with 13 bases between. The CDR3 is 13 residues long.

The chain carries TRBV3-1 and TRBJ1-2; TRBD1 aligns across 7 bases. CDR1 is LGHDT, CDR2 YNNKEL, per germline (reference sequence). CDR3 length: 15 amino acids. J gave up 2 bases and V 4 bases, and 7 bases lay outside the gene matches. The CDR3 nucleotides are TGTGCCAGCAGCCCGGAGGGGGCGCGAAACTATGGCTACACCTTC. This sequence encodes CASSPEGARNYGYTF.

This rearrangement joins TRBV20-1 to TRBJ1-2, with unresolved D. Per germline, CDR1 DFQATT and CDR2 SNEGSKA (reference sequence). Between the trimmed V and J ends, which lost 0 bases and 4 bases, there was a span of 12 bases. The CDR3 loop spans 14 amino acids. CDR3 loop: CSARDHTESYGYTF. The CDR3 nucleotides read TGCAGTGCTAGAGACCACACAGAAAGCTATGGCTACACCTTC.

This clonotype was seen only once. The chain couples TRBV30 to TRBJ2-4; D may be TRBD1 (6 bases). The CDR3 extends over 16 amino acids. Trimming cost V 1 base and J 1 base, with 14 bases left between them. Germline CDR1 and CDR2: GTSNPN and SVGIG (reference sequence). The CDR3: CAWSGTVRRAKNIQYF. CDR3 nucleotides: TGTGCCTGGAGTGGGACAGTCCGGCGGGCCAAAAACATTCAGTACTTC.

The rearrangement joins TRBV14 to TRBJ1-3; the D is unclear. The germline V gene has CDR1 SGHDN and CDR2 FVKESK. V lost 7 bases to trimming and J lost 4 bases, with 11 bases between them. CDR3 size: 13 residues. CDR3 protein: CASKLGYGNTIYF. As DNA, the CDR3 is TGTGCCAGCAAGTTAGGGTACGGAAACACCATATATTTT.